Here is one T cell receptor beta chain with its context. Its cognate antigen is unknown. Germline-derived CDR1 and CDR2 are MDHEN and SYDVKM. The CDR3 is 12 residues long. Trimming cost V 2 bases and J 1 base, with 2 bases left between them. The data originate from a study of cytomegalovirus exposure and HLA in healthy donors. Study observations and caveats: Among immune exposure information, only CMV serostatus was available. Three CMV-associated chains were confirmed in vitro to be specific for CMV antigens. An analysis done earlier found most TCR beta V segments productive about 87% or about 30% of the time.

PCR was performed using 60 Vbeta and 13 Jbeta primers. Assay: immunoSEQ multiplex PCR; the TCRdb copy retains only in-frame clones and omits some. The profile shows over 150,000 clones, approximately 70% of them singletons. V and J are TRBV28 and TRBJ1-1; D not resolved. Sequenced material: PBMCs. This TCR came from a woman aged 18 to 35 in good health and CMV-seropositive. As DNA, the CDR3 is TGTGCCAGCAGTTTACGGAACACTGAAGCTTTCTTT. Encoded protein: CASSLRNTEAFF.